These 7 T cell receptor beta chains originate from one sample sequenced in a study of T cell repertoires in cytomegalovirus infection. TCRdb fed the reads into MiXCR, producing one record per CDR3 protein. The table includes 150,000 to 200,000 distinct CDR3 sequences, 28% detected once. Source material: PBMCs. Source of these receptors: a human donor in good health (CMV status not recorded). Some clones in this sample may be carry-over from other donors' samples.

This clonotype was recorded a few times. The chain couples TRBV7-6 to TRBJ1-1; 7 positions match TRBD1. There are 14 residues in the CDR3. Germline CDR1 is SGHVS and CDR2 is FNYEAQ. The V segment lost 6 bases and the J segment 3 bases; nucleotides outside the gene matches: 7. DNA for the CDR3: TGTGCCAGCAGAAAAAGGGACAGCGACACTGAAGCTTTCTTT. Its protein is CASRKRDSDTEAFF.

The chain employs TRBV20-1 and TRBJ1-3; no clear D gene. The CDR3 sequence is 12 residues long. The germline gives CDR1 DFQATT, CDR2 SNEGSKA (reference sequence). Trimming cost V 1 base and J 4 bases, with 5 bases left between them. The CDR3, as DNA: TGCAGTGCTAGAGGTCCAGGAAACACCATATATTTT. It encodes CSARGPGNTIYF.

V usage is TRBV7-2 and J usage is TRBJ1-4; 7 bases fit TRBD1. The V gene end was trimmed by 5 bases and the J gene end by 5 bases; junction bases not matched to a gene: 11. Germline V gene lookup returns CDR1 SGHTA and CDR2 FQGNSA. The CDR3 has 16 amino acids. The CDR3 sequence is CASSQQGRTRNEKLFF. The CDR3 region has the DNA TGTGCCAGCAGCCAACAGGGGCGAACGAGGAATGAAAAACTGTTTTTT. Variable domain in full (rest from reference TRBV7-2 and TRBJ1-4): GAGVSQSPSNKVTEKGKDVELRCDPISGHTALYWYRQSLGQGLEFLIYFQGNSAPDKSGLPSDRFSAERTGGSVSTLTIQRTQQEDSAVYLCASSQQGRTRNEKLFFGSGTQLSVL.

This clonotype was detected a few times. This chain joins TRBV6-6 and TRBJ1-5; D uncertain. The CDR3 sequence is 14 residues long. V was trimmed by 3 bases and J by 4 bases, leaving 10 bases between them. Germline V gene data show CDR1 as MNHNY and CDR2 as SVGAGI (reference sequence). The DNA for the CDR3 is TGTGCCAGCAGTTATATGGGAGAAAATCAGCCCCAGCATTTT. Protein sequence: CASSYMGENQPQHF.

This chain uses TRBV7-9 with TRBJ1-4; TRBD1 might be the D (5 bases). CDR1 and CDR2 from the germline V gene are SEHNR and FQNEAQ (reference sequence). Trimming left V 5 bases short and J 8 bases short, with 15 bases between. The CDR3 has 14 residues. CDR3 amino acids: CASSREGFGEKLFF. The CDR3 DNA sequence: TGTGCCAGCAGCCGGGAGGGGTTCGGAGAAAAACTGTTTTTT.

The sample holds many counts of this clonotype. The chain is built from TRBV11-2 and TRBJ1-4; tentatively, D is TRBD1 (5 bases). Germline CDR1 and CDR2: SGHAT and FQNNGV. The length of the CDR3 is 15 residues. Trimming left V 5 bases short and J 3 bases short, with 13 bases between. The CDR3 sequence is CASSPRQRSNEKLFF. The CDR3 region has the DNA TGTGCCAGCAGCCCTCGACAGCGCTCTAATGAAAAACTGTTTTTT.

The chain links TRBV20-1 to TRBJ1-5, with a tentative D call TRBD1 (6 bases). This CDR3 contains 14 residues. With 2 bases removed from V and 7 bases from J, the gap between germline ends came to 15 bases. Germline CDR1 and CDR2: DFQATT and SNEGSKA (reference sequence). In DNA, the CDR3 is TGCAGTGCTAGAAAGACAGGTACATGGCAGCCCCAGCATTTT. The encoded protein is CSARKTGTWQPQHF.